The 26 T cell receptor beta chains given below trace back to one sample, sequenced in a study of somatic mutations in cytotoxic T cells in rheumatoid arthritis. Libraries were prepared by immunoSEQ multiplex PCR; TCRdb keeps only in-frame clonotypes and omits some of them. The table has approximately 33,000 clones, approximately 84% seen once. Sequencing was carried out using CD8+ T cells sorted from blood. These receptors were taken from a middle-aged man in good health.

CDR3 DNA sequence: TGTGCCAGCAGGCGGACAGGGTTAGGCCAGCCCCAGCATTTT. Translation gives CASRRTGLGQPQHF. The V call is TRBV27, the J call TRBJ1-5, with 8 bases fitting TRBD1. This CDR3 comprises 14 residues. Trimming cost V 6 bases and J 7 bases; bases outside gene matches: 8. Germline V gene sequence: CDR1 MNHEY, CDR2 SMNVEV (reference sequence).

The CDR3 bases are TGTGCCATCAGTGACGGGACTAGCGGGAGGCGCGAGCAGTACTTC. It specifies CAISDGTSGRREQYF. The genes are TRBV10-3 and TRBJ2-7, with TRBD2 matching 15 bases. V shed 3 bases and J 6 bases; nucleotides not matched to a gene: 3. The CDR3 has 15 residues. From germline, CDR1 is ENHRY and CDR2 SYGVKD.

This clone was picked up one time. The chain joins TRBV6-1 to TRBJ2-3; 8 nucleotides agree with TRBD1. The CDR3 is 13 amino acids. The germline CDR1 and CDR2 sequences are MNHNS and SASEGT. The V segment lost 6 bases and the J segment 6 bases; nucleotides outside the gene matches: 5. The CDR3 coding sequence is TGTGCCAGCAGGGGAACAGGGGGGGATACGCAGTATTTT. Amino acids: CASRGTGGDTQYF.

The rearrangement uses TRBV11-1 and TRBJ2-4, with TRBD2 matching over 12 bases. The CDR3 length is 16 residues. With V trimmed by 5 bases and J by 6 bases, 8 bases remained unmatched. Germline loops: CDR1 SGHAT, CDR2 FQDESV (reference sequence). DNA for the CDR3: TGTGCCAGCAGCCCTAGGACTAGCGGGACAACAAACATTCAGTACTTC. Its translation: CASSPRTSGTTNIQYF. Full variable domain (rest looked up from reference TRBV11-1 and TRBJ2-4): EAEVAQSPRYKITEKSQAVAFWCDPISGHATLYWYRQILGQGPELLVQFQDESVVDDSQLPKDRFSAERLKGVDSTLKIQPAELGDSAMYLCASSPRTSGTTNIQYFGAGTRLSVL.

The chain employs TRBV28 and TRBJ2-1; 9 bases match TRBD1. The J segment lost 4 bases and the V segment lost 4 bases, leaving 8 bases of the junction unmatched. CDR1 MDHEN and CDR2 SYDVKM come from the germline V gene. The CDR3 is 16 amino acids. CDR3 sequence: CASSSPGTGSYNEQFF. CDR3 sequence (DNA): TGTGCCAGCAGTTCACCCGGGACAGGGTCTTACAATGAGCAGTTCTTC.

The chain uses TRBV4-1 and TRBJ1-4; D is ambiguous. V lost 0 bases and J lost 0, with 11 bases in between. CDR1 is MGHRA, CDR2 YSYEKL, per germline. The CDR3 has 17 amino acids. The CDR3: CASSQEGDLATNEKLFF. The CDR3 DNA reads TGCGCCAGCAGCCAAGAGGGAGACCTTGCAACTAATGAAAAACTGTTTTTT.

V gene TRBV6-5 combines with J gene TRBJ2-5; D gene uncertain. This CDR3 spans 15 amino acids. Germline V CDR1 and CDR2: MNHEY, SVGAGI. V was pared by 2 bases and J by 1 base, with 11 bases between. CDR3 DNA: TGTGCCAGCAGTTACACCTCCCTGATCCAAGAGACCCAGTACTTC. It codes for CASSYTSLIQETQYF.

This chain links TRBV19 with TRBJ2-7, with 11 bases identical to TRBD1. CDR3 length: 14 amino acids. Germline lookup yields CDR1 LNHDA and CDR2 SQIVND (reference sequence). The junction had 3 bases not matched to a gene; V was cut back by 5 bases and J by 3 bases. This chain's CDR3 is CASSSGTGGYEQYF. For the CDR3, the DNA is TGTGCCAGTAGTTCCGGGACAGGGGGCTACGAGCAGTACTTC. Full variable domain (remainder filled in from reference TRBV19 and TRBJ2-7): DGGITQSPKYLFRKEGQNVTLSCEQNLNHDAMYWYRQDPGQGLRLIYYSQIVNDFQKGDIAEGYSVSREKKESFPLTVTSAQKNPTAFYLCASSSGTGGYEQYFGPGTRLTVT.

The chain has TRBV5-6 and TRBJ2-3; 7 bases map to TRBD2. Per germline, CDR1 SGHDT and CDR2 YYEEEE. Losses at the gene ends were 2 bases for V and 2 bases for J; bases not matched to a gene: 5. This CDR3 comprises 15 residues. The CDR3 nucleotides are TGTGCCAGCAGCTTTGAAGCGGGGATCACAGATACGCAGTATTTT. Amino acids: CASSFEAGITDTQYF.

The J gene is TRBJ2-3, the V gene TRBV11-1, with 9 bases identical to TRBD2. CDR1 SGHAT and CDR2 FQDESV come from the germline V gene (reference sequence). The CDR3 has 16 amino acids. Germline trimming cut 2 bases from V and 0 bases from J; bases unmatched to any gene: 3. The CDR3 is CASSLSAGGSTDTQYF. CDR3 DNA sequence: TGTGCCAGCAGCTTATCCGCGGGAGGGAGCACAGATACGCAGTATTTT.

There are a few counts of this clone. The V gene is TRBV28, the J gene TRBJ1-1; D gene uncertain. The CDR3 consists of 13 residues. The germline CDR1 and CDR2 sequences are MDHEN and SYDVKM. Deletions cut 3 bases from V and 6 bases from J, with 11 bases between. CDR3 nucleotides: TGTGCCAGCAGTTTGAGGTTAAGTCCTGAAGCTTTCTTT. It codes for CASSLRLSPEAFF. Filled out from reference TRBV28 and TRBJ1-1, the complete variable domain reads DVKVTQSSRYLVKRTGEKVFLECVQDMDHENMFWYRQDPGLGLRLIYFSYDVKMKEKGDIPEGYSVSREKKERFSLILESASTNQTSMYLCASSLRLSPEAFFGQGTRLTVV.

The rearrangement uses TRBV27 and TRBJ2-7, with 10 bases matching TRBD2. The V gene end was trimmed by 3 bases and the J gene end by 6 bases; junction bases not matched to a gene: 14. The germline gives CDR1 MNHEY, CDR2 SMNVEV (reference sequence). The CDR3 is 17 amino acids. The CDR3 region is CASSLRLAGARVGEQYF. As DNA, the CDR3 is TGTGCCAGCAGTTTGCGGCTAGCGGGAGCGAGGGTGGGCGAGCAGTACTTC.

The V and J genes are TRBV27 and TRBJ2-7; tentative D call: TRBD2 (6 bases). Germline V gene data show CDR1 as MNHEY and CDR2 as SMNVEV (reference sequence). This CDR3 region has 16 residues. With 0 bases removed from V and 0 bases from J, the gap between germline ends came to 12 bases. The CDR3 region is CASSLSIAGSSYEQYF. In DNA form, the CDR3 reads TGTGCCAGCAGTTTATCAATTGCCGGGAGCTCCTACGAGCAGTACTTC.

The DNA of the CDR3 is TGTGCCAGCAGCCAAGATTTTGCACTAGACTACGAGCAGTACTTC. Translating it yields CASSQDFALDYEQYF. This chain uses TRBV14 with TRBJ2-7; the D gene is possibly TRBD2 (5 bases). V lost 0 bases and J 3 bases, leaving 12 bases between the germline ends. Germline V gene sequence: CDR1 SGHDN, CDR2 FVKESK. The length of the CDR3 is 15 residues.

This clone appeared a single time. This chain uses TRBV5-4 with TRBJ2-7; perhaps TRBD2 as D (5 bases). Per germline, CDR1 SGHNT and CDR2 YYREEE (reference sequence). Trimming cost V 3 bases and J 3 bases, with 7 bases left between them. CDR3 length: 12 residues. CDR3 region: CASSSGLYEQYF. In DNA, the CDR3 is TGTGCCAGCAGCTCAGGACTCTACGAGCAGTACTTC.

This clone was detected only a few times. The V call is TRBV14, the J call TRBJ2-7, with 8 nucleotides matching TRBD1. Per the germline V gene, CDR1 is SGHDN and CDR2 is FVKESK. V shed 6 bases and J 4 bases; nucleotides not matched to a gene: 11. This CDR3 spans 15 amino acids. CDR3 in amino acids: CASRPTGQDLYEQYF. Written as DNA, the CDR3 is TGTGCCAGCAGGCCCACGGGACAGGACTTGTACGAGCAGTACTTC.

The rearrangement joins TRBV5-6 to TRBJ2-7, with D unclear. The CDR3 sequence is 12 residues long. Germline CDR1 and CDR2: SGHDT and YYEEEE. V lost 2 bases, J lost 5 bases, and 8 bases lay in between. Here the CDR3 DNA reads TGTGCCAGCAGCTTAGGAGACCACGAGCAGTACTTC. This codes for CASSLGDHEQYF.

This clone appeared once. The rearrangement joins TRBV30 to TRBJ2-7; 8 bases are a match to TRBD1. Germline-derived CDR1 and CDR2 are GTSNPN and SVGIG (reference sequence). V lost 3 bases and J lost 1; bases outside the gene matches: 5. The CDR3 consists of 14 residues. The CDR3 protein is CAWSRGQGSYEQYF. CDR3 DNA: TGTGCCTGGAGCAGAGGACAGGGTTCCTACGAGCAGTACTTC.

This rearrangement joins TRBV29-1 to TRBJ2-1, with D unclear. V lost 7 bases and J lost 8, with 6 bases in between. The CDR3 loop spans 9 amino acids. Germline V gives CDR1 SQVTM, CDR2 ANQGSEA. This chain's CDR3 is CSADHEQFF. CDR3 bases: TGCAGCGCCGACCATGAGCAGTTCTTC.

A few counts support this clone. The chain couples TRBV27 to TRBJ2-7; D is unclear. This CDR3 is 12 amino acids long. V was trimmed by 2 bases and J by 7 bases, leaving 9 bases between them. Germline-derived CDR1 and CDR2 are MNHEY and SMNVEV (reference sequence). CDR3 protein: CASSLIGREQYF. The CDR3 bases are TGTGCCAGCAGTTTAATCGGTCGGGAGCAGTACTTC.

The J gene is TRBJ1-5, the V gene TRBV27; no definite D call. Germline CDR1 reads MNHEY; CDR2 reads SMNVEV (reference sequence). The CDR3 sequence is 13 residues long. Trimming left V 0 bases short and J 3 bases short, with 3 bases between. Here the CDR3 DNA reads TGTGCCAGCAGTTTATCGGCCAATCAGCCCCAGCATTTT. Translation gives CASSLSANQPQHF.

The chain combines TRBV7-9 with TRBJ2-1; D gene uncertain. V was trimmed by 3 bases and J by 0 bases, leaving 9 bases between them. The CDR3 has 15 amino acids. Germline-derived CDR1 and CDR2 are SEHNR and FQNEAQ (reference sequence). The CDR3 DNA reads as TGTGCCAGCAGCTTCCCGGCTAGCTCCTACAATGAGCAGTTCTTC. Its translation: CASSFPASSYNEQFF.

This rearrangement joins TRBV6-5 to TRBJ2-7; 7 nucleotides match TRBD2. The CDR3 is 14 residues long. Germline V gives CDR1 MNHEY, CDR2 SVGAGI. J was trimmed by 7 bases and V by 0 bases; bases with no gene match: 6. CDR3 in amino acids: CASSYSGDYREQYF. The CDR3 nucleotides read TGTGCCAGCAGTTACTCGGGGGACTATAGAGAGCAGTACTTC.

The chain links TRBV4-1 to TRBJ2-7, with TRBD1 matching over 9 bases. Germline loops: CDR1 MGHRA, CDR2 YSYEKL. V lost 4 bases and J lost 2; bases outside the gene matches: 9. The CDR3 contains 16 residues. The CDR3 loop reads CASSPFGGTGTYEQYF. DNA of the CDR3: TGCGCCAGCAGCCCCTTTGGGGGGACAGGGACCTACGAGCAGTACTTC.

The CDR3 nucleotides are TGCGCCAGCAGCCAAGCGGGAGGACTGACCAACACCGGGGAGCTGTTTTTT. This translates into CASSQAGGLTNTGELFF. This chain links TRBV4-3 with TRBJ2-2, with 7 bases fitting TRBD2. Germline values: CDR1 LGHNA, CDR2 YSLEER. The CDR3 is 17 residues long. After removal of 1 base from V and 2 bases from J, the junction contained 7 bases not matched to a gene.

CDR3 coding DNA: TGTGCCAGCAGTGAAAATAGCGGTGAGGAGACCCAGTACTTC. It codes for CASSENSGEETQYF. The rearrangement joins TRBV25-1 to TRBJ2-5; TRBD2 might be the D (6 bases). The CDR3 has 14 residues. CDR1 is MGHDK, CDR2 SYGVNS, per germline. Deletions cut 2 bases from V and 5 bases from J, with 12 bases between.